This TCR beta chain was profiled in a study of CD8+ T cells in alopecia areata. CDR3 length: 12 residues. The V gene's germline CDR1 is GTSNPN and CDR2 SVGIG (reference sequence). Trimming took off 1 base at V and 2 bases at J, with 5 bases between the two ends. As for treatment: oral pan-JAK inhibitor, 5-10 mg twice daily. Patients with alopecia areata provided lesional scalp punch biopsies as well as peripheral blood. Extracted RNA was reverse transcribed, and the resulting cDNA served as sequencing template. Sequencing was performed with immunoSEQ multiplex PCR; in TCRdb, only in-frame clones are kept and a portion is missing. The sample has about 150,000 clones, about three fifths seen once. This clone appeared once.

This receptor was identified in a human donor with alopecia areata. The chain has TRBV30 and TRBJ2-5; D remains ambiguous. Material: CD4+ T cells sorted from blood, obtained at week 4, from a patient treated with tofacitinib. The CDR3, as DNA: TGTGCCTGGAGTGAGCCGCAAGAGACCCAGTACTTC. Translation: CAWSEPQETQYF.